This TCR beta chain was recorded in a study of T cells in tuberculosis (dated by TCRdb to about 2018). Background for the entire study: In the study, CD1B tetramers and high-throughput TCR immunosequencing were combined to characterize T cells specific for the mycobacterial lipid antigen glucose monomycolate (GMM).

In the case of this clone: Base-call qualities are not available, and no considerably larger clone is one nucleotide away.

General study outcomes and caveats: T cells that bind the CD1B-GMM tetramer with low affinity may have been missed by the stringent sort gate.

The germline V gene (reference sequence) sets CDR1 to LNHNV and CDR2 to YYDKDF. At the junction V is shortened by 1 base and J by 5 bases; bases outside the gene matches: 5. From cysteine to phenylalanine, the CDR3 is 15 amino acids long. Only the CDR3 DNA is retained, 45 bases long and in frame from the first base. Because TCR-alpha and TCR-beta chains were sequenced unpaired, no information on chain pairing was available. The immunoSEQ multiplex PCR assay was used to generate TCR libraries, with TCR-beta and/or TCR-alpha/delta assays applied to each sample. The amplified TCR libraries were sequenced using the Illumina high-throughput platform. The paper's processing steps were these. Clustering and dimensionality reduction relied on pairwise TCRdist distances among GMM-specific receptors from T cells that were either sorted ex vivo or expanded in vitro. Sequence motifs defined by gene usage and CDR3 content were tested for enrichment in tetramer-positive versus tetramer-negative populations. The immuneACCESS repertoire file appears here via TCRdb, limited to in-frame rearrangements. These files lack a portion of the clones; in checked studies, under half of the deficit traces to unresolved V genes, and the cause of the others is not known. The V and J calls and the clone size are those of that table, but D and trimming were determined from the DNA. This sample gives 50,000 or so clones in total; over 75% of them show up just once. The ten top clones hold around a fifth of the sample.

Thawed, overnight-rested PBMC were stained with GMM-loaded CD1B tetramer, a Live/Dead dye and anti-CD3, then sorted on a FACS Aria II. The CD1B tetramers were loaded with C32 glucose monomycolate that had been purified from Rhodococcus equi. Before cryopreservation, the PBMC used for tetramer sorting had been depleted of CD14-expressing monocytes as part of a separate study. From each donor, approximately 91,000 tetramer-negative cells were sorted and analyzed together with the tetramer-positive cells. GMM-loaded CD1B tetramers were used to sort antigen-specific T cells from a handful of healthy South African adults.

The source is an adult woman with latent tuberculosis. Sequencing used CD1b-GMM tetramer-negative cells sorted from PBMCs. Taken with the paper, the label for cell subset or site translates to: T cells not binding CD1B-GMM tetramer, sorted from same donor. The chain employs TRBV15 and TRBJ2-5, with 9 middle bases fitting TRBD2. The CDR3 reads CATSRGGSGSETQYF. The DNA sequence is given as TGTGCCACCAGCAGAGGGGGTAGCGGGAGTGAGACCCAGTACTTC. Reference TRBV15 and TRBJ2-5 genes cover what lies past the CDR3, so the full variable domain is DAMVIQNPRYQVTQFGKPVTLSCSQTLNHNVMYWYQQKSSQAPKLLFHYYDKDFNNEADTPDNFQSRRPNTSFCFLDIRSPGLGDTAMYLCATSRGGSGSETQYFGPGTRLLVL.